The present T cell receptor (beta chain) was sequenced within a study of T cell repertoires in cytomegalovirus infection. Overall study context: From public TCR beta signatures came an indication of both CMV infection and matching HLA type.

Points from the study as a whole: The response measured ex vivo was dominated by TCR beta clonotypes (HLA-C-restricted and CMV-specific). Cumulative frequency of public TCR beta families picked out carriers of CMV plus the relevant HLA.

As for this clonotype: Its specificity is not known.

One entry per CDR3 protein results from TCRdb running MiXCR on the reads. The top ten hold roughly a quarter of the sample, which has almost 550,000 distinct CDR3 sequences, 16% seen once. CDR3 length: 16 amino acids. V was trimmed by 2 bases and J by 0 bases, leaving 15 bases between them. The germline gives CDR1 SGDLS, CDR2 YYNGEE. The V call is TRBV9, the J call TRBJ2-7; D may be TRBD2 (6 bases). The receptor was derived from a human donor in good health (CMV status not recorded). Some clones in this sample may be carry-over from other donors' samples. The sample was CD8+ T cells from PBMCs. The CDR3 here is CASSVTGTSSSYEQYF. The CDR3 region has the DNA TGTGCCAGCAGCGTCACCGGGACTTCGAGCTCCTACGAGCAGTACTTC.